The source of this TCR beta chain is a study of blood T cell repertoires in COVID-19. As originally analysed: The authors estimated nucleated cell counts from reference gene primer amplification. Profiling relied on immunoSEQ multiplex PCR, and the TCRdb table lists in-frame clones only, not all of them. Clonal size and the V and J genes are those of that table, whereas D and trimming came from the DNA. The sample has approximately 120,000 clones, around 80% seen once; the top ten hold roughly 4%. The CDR3 spans 14 residues. Germline CDR1 MNHEY, CDR2 SMNVEV (reference sequence). The V gene lost 9 bases and the J gene lost 0 bases, with 15 bases spanning the gap.

The sequenced sample was peripheral blood. The sequence was collected from a human donor in a cohort sampled during active or convalescent COVID-19. The chain uses TRBV27 and TRBJ2-7; D is possibly TRBD2 (6 bases). This chain's CDR3 is CASKVGTASYEQYF. CDR3 DNA sequence: TGTGCCAGTAAAGTTGGGACTGCCTCCTACGAGCAGTACTTC.